Sequencing of this T cell receptor (beta chain) was carried out in a study of metastatic and nonmetastatic thyroid tumors. About the study: Across peripheral blood and tumor or nodule tissue samples taken from malignant and benign thyroid patients, the repertoires were compared with one another.

This clone was seen a few times. The target antigen is unknown. V gave up 8 bases and J gave up 7 bases, with 11 bases separating them. The CDR3 extends over 11 amino acids. In germline, CDR1 is MNHEY, CDR2 SVGEGT. Original analysis: Clinicopathological groups of papillary thyroid cancer showed CDR3 differences that were used to build a distant-metastasis classifier. MiXCR reprocessed the PCR reads for TCRdb. V and J calls and clone size were set by TCRdb, not the authors. Of some 25,000 clones listed, approximately 19% are singletons. Every patient underwent thyroid surgery untreated. Study-level results: For both blood and tumor, malignant thyroid tumors reportedly showed significantly higher TCR beta diversity than benign nodules did.

This chain connects TRBV6-2 or TRBV6-3 to TRBJ1-1, with D maybe TRBD1 (5 bases). This TCR was recovered from a male donor with papillary thyroid cancer or a benign thyroid nodule (not recorded which). Some clones in this sample may be carry-over from other donors' samples. Sequenced: blood. In DNA form, the CDR3 reads TGTGCCAGCGGCTCCGGGGGTGAAGCTTTCTTT. Translated: CASGSGGEAFF.